This TCR beta chain was identified in a study of blood T cell repertoires in COVID-19. Looking at the study overall: Material from acute and convalescent COVID-19 was sourced from the United States, Italy and Spain. Nucleic acid was either cDNA or gDNA, and it came from T cells, B-cell-depleted T cells, or PBMCs.

The authors' processing: Researchers report that nucleated cell counts were estimated from reference gene primer amplification. Using immunoSEQ multiplex PCR, the repertoire was profiled, and TCRdb retains in-frame clones only, with some absent. V, J and clone size were drawn from that table, and D and trimming were deduced from the DNA. The repertoire consists of 240,000 or so clones, with about nine tenths occurring once and the leading ten covering just over 7%. This clone was found a few times. V dropped 6 bases and J dropped 6; count of bases not matched to a gene: 8. This CDR3 is built from 15 residues. The germline CDR1 and CDR2 sequences are LGHDT and YNNKEL (reference sequence).

V is TRBV3-1 (or the pseudogene TRBV3-2) and J is TRBJ2-2; TRBD1 aligns across 9 bases. The sequenced material came from peripheral blood. This sequence was found in a man in his 60s who had recovered from COVID-19. CDR3 residues: CASRAGTGRAGELFF. The CDR3 DNA follows: TGTGCCAGCAGGGCCGGGACAGGGAGAGCCGGGGAGCTGTTTTTT.